This note documents a single T cell receptor (beta chain) sequence. After isolation, RNA underwent reverse transcription to generate cDNA as the sequencing template. Using immunoSEQ multiplex PCR, the repertoire was profiled, and TCRdb retains in-frame clones only, with some absent. The sample lists around 180,000 clones, less than 70% occurring once. The CDR3 spans 13 residues. Germline CDR1 is GTSNPN and CDR2 is SVGIG (reference sequence). V was pared by 3 bases and J by 4 bases, with 12 bases between. The data belong to a study of CD8+ T cells in alopecia areata. Turning to the study itself: Tofacitinib therapy lasting 6 to 18 months was followed by 6 months off drug.

Treatment meaning: oral pan-JAK inhibitor, 5-10 mg twice daily. V is TRBV30 and J is TRBJ1-1; the D gene is possibly TRBD1 (5 bases). This receptor was taken from a human donor with alopecia areata. The sample here was CD4+ T cells sorted from blood, taken between weeks 47 and 50, from a patient treated with tofacitinib. For the CDR3, the DNA is TGTGCCTGGAGAGACAGCCGGTTCACTGAAGCTTTCTTT. It is translated as CAWRDSRFTEAFF.